This TCR beta chain is from a study of blood T cell repertoires in COVID-19. Everyone who took part was roughly 18 to 89 years old, and they came from roughly 25 US areas. Allocation to cohorts depended on clinical history reported by the participants. With 8 bases removed from V and 4 bases from J, the gap between germline ends came to 14 bases. The CDR3 length is 13 residues. The protocol was immunoSEQ multiplex PCR, while the TCRdb copy is restricted to in-frame clones and leaves out a portion. The data hold more than 400,000 clones, with 90% observed a single time. The V gene is TRBV12-3 or TRBV12-4, the J gene TRBJ1-2; a weak D match, TRBD1 (5 bases). Material: PBMCs or T cells enriched from blood (not recorded which). The TCR comes from a man younger than 35 who had recovered from COVID-19. The CDR3 region is CASASGASYGYTF. Here the CDR3 DNA reads TGTGCCAGCGCAAGTGGGGCGAGCTATGGCTACACCTTC.